This T cell receptor (beta chain) was obtained from a study of CD8+ T cells in alopecia areata. Study-level information: Disease severity was quantified as SALT score of affected scalp area. Notes on the study in general: Within the top 100, expanded CD8+ clones significantly decreased with tofacitinib, as did scalp clonality.

Extracted from the samples, RNA was reverse transcribed into cDNA to serve as the sequencing template. Assay used: immunoSEQ multiplex PCR; TCRdb lists only in-frame clones, some missing. The sample has 93,000 or so clones; 85% to 90% are singletons. The ends were cut back, 0 bases at V and 0 bases at J, with 9 bases in the middle. Germline V gives CDR1 MNHNY, CDR2 SVGAGI (reference sequence). The CDR3 runs to 15 residues. A word on this clone: Its antigen is unknown.

Treatment meaning: oral pan-JAK inhibitor, 5-10 mg twice daily. Sample: CD8+ T cells sorted from blood, taken around week 30, from a patient treated with tofacitinib. This TCR was sampled from a human donor with alopecia areata. The genes are TRBV6-6 and TRBJ2-7; unclear D gene. The DNA of the CDR3 is TGTGCCAGCAGTTACTCGTCAGTGAGCTCCTACGAGCAGTACTTC. Its protein is CASSYSSVSSYEQYF.